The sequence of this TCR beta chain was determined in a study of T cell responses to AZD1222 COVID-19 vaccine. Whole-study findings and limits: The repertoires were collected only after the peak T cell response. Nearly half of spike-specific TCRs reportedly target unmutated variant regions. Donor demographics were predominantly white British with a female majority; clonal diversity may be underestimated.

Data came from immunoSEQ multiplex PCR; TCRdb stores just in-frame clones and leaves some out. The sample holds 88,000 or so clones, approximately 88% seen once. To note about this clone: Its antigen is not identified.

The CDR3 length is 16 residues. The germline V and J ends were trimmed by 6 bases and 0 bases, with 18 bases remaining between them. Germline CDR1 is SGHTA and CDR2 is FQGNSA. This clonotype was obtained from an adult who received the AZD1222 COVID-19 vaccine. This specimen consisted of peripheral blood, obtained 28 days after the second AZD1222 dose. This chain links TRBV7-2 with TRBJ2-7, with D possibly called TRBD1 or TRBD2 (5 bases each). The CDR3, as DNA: TGTGCCAGCAGGTCACCGGGACCCCCGAGCTCCTACGAGCAGTACTTC. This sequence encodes CASRSPGPPSSYEQYF. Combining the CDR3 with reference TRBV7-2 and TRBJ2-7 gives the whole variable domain GAGVSQSPSNKVTEKGKDVELRCDPISGHTALYWYRQSLGQGLEFLIYFQGNSAPDKSGLPSDRFSAERTGGSVSTLTIQRTQQEDSAVYLCASRSPGPPSSYEQYFGPGTRLTVT.